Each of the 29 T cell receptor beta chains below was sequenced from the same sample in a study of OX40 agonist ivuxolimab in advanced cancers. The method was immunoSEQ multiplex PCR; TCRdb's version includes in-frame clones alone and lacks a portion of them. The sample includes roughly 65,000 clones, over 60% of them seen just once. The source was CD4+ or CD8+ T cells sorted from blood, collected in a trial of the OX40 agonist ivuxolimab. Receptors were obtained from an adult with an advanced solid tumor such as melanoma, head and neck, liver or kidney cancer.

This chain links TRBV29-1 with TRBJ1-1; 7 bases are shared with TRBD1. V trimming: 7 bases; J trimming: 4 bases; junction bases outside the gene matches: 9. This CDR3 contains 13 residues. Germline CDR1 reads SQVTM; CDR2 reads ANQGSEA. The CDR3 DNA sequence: TGCAGCGCCGCGGAAGGGGGCTTCACTGAAGCTTTCTTT. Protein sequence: CSAAEGGFTEAFF.

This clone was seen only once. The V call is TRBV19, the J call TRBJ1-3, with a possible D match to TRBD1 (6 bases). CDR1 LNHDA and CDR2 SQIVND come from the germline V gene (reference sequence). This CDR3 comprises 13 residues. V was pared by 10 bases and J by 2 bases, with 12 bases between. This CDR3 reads CATPDRTGNTIYF. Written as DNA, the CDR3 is TGTGCCACCCCGGACAGAACTGGAAACACCATATATTTT.

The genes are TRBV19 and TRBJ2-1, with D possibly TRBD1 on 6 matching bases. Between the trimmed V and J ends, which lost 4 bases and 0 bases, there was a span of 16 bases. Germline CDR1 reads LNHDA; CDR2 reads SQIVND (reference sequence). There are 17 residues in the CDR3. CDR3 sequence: CASSKQGTTFSYNEQFF. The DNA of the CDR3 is TGTGCCAGTAGTAAACAGGGTACGACGTTCTCCTACAATGAGCAGTTCTTC.

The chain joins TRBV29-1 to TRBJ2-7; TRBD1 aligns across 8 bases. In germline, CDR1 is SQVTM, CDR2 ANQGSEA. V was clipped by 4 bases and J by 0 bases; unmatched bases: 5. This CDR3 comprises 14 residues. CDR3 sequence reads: CSVVDRVSSYEQYF. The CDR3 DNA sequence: TGCAGCGTTGTGGACAGGGTGAGCTCCTACGAGCAGTACTTC.

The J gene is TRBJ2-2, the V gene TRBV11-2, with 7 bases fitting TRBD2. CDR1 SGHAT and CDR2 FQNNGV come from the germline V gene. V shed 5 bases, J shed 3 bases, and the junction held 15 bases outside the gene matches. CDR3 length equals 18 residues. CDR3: CASSLRGGATGDTGELFF. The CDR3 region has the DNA TGTGCCAGCAGCCTTAGGGGAGGGGCCACCGGGGACACCGGGGAGCTGTTTTTT.

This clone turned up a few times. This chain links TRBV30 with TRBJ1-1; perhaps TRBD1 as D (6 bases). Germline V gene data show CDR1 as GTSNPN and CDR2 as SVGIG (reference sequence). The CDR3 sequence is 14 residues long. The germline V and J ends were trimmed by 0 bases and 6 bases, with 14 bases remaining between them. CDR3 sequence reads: CAWSVYIEGAEAFF. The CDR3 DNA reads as TGTGCCTGGAGTGTGTACATAGAGGGGGCTGAAGCTTTCTTT. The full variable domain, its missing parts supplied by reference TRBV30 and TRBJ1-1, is SQTIHQWPATLVQPVGSPLSLECTVEGTSNPNLYWYRQAAGRGLQLLFYSVGIGQISSEVPQNLSASRPQDRQFILSSKKLLLSDSGFYLCAWSVYIEGAEAFFGQGTRLTVV.

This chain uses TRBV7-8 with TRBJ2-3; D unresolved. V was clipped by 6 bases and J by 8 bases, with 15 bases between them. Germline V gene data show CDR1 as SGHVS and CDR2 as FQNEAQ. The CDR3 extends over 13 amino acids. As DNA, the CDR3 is TGTGCCAGCAGTTCCTCCCGGGCCAGTACGCAGTATTTT. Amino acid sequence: CASSSSRASTQYF.

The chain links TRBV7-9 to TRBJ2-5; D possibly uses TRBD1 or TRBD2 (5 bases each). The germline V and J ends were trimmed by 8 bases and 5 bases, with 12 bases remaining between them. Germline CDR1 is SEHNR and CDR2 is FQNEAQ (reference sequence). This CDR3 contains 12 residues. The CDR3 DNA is TGTGCCAGCGGGGATGGGACGGAGACCCAGTACTTC. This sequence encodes CASGDGTETQYF.

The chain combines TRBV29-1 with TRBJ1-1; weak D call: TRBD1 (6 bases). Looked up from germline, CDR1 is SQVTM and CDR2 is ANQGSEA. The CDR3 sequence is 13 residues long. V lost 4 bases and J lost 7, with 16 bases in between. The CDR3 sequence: CSVVGHMLGEAFF. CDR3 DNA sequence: TGCAGCGTTGTGGGACACATGCTGGGTGAAGCTTTCTTT.

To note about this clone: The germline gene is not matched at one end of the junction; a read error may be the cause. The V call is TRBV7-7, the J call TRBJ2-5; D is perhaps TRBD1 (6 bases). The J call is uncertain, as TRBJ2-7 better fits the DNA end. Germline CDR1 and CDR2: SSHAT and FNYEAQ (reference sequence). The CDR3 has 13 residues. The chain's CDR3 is CASSIGTSYEQYF. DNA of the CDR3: TGTGCTAGCAGCATCGGGACATCCTACGAGCAGTACTTC.

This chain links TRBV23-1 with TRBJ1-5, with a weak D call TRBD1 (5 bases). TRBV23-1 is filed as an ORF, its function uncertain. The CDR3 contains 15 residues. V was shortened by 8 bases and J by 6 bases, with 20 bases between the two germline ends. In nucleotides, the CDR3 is TGCGCCAGCCTTCCGGGGGACGGGGGATGTCAGCCCCAGCATTTT. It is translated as CASLPGDGGCQPQHF.

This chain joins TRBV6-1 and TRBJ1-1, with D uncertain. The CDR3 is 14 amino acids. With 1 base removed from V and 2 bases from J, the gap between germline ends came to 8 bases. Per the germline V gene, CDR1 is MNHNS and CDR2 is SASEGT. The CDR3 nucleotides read TGTGCCAGCAGTGAAGGGGGAGGAAACACTGAAGCTTTCTTT. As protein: CASSEGGGNTEAFF.

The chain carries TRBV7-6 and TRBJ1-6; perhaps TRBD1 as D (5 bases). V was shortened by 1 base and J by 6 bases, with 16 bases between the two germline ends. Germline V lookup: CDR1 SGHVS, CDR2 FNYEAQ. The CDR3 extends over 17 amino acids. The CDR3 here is CASSLGAGNRRNSPLHF. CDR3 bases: TGTGCCAGCAGCTTAGGGGCAGGGAACAGACGTAATTCACCCCTCCACTTT.

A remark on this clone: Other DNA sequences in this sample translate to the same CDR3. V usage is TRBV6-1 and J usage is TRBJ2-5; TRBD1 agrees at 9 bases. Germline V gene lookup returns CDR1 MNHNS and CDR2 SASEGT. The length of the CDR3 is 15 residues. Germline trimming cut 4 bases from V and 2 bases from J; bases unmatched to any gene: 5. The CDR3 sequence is CASSGGQGTQETQYF. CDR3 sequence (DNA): TGTGCCAGCAGTGGGGGACAGGGAACACAAGAGACCCAGTACTTC.

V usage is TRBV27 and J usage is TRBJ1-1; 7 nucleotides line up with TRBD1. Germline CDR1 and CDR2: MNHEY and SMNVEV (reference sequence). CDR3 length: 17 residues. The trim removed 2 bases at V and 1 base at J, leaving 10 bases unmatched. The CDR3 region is CASSLNPTGRRNTEAFF. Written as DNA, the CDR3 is TGTGCCAGCAGTTTAAATCCGACAGGGAGAAGGAACACTGAAGCTTTCTTT.

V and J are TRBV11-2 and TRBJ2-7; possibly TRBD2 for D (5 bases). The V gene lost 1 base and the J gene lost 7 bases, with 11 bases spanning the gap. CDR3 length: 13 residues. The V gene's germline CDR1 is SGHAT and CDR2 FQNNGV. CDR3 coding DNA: TGTGCCAGCAGCTTAGGGACTTGGGGTGAGCAGTACTTC. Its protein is CASSLGTWGEQYF. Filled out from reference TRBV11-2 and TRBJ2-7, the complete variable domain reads EAGVAQSPRYKIIEKRQSVAFWCNPISGHATLYWYQQILGQGPKLLIQFQNNGVVDDSQLPKDRFSAERLKGVDSTLKIQPAKLEDSAVYLCASSLGTWGEQYFGPGTRLTVT.

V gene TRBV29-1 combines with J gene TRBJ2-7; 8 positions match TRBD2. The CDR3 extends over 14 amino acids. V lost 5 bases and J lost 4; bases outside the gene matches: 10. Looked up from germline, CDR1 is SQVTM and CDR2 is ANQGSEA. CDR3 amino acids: CSVSKSGSGYEQYF. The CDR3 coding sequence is TGCAGCGTTTCTAAGAGCGGGAGTGGGTACGAGCAGTACTTC.

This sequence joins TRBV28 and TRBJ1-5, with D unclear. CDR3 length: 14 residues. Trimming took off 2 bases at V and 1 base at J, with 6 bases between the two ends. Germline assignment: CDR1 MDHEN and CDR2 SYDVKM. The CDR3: CASSLGGSNQPQHF. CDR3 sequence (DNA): TGTGCCAGCAGTTTAGGCGGGAGCAATCAGCCCCAGCATTTT.

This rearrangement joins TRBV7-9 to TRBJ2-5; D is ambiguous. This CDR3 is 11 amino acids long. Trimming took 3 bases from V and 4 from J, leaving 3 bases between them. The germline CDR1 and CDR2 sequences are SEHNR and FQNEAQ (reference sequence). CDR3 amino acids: CASSLLETQYF. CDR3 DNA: TGTGCCAGCAGCTTGCTAGAGACCCAGTACTTC.

In DNA form, the CDR3 reads TGTGCCAGCAGCTCCCTTCAGGGGGAGCATAATTCACCCCTCCACTTT. This codes for CASSSLQGEHNSPLHF. V and J are TRBV7-3 and TRBJ1-6, with TRBD1 identical over 7 bases. The CDR3 spans 16 residues. The V gene end was trimmed by 4 bases and the J gene end by 5 bases; junction bases not matched to a gene: 8. Per the germline V gene, CDR1 is SGHTA and CDR2 is FQGTGA.

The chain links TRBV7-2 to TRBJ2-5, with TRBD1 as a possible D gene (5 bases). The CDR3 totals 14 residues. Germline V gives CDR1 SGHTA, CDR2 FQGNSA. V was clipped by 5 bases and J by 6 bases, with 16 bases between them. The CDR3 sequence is CASSTRTIGKTQYF. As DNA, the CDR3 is TGTGCCAGCAGCACCCGGACAATAGGGAAGACCCAGTACTTC.

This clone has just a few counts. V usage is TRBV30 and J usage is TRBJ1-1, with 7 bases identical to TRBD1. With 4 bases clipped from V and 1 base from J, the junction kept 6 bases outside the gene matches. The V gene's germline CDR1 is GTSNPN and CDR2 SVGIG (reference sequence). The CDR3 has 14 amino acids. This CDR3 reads CAWTGTARNTEAFF. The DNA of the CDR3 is TGTGCCTGGACCGGGACAGCTAGGAACACTGAAGCTTTCTTT.

The CDR3 DNA sequence: TGTGCCAGCTCACCAAGGGGGACAGACCGAGGGGAGACCCAGTACTTC. This codes for CASSPRGTDRGETQYF. The chain combines TRBV18 with TRBJ2-5, with TRBD1 matching over 7 bases. CDR1 and CDR2 from the germline V gene are KGHSH and LQKENI. The CDR3 consists of 16 residues. Trimming at V came to 2 bases and at J to 5 bases, leaving 11 bases not matched to a gene. The complete variable domain, with remaining parts taken from reference TRBV18 and TRBJ2-5, reads NAGVMQNPRHLVRRRGQEARLRCSPMKGHSHVYWYRQLPEEGLKFMVYLQKENIIDESGMPKERFSAEFPKEGPSILRIQQVVRGDSAAYFCASSPRGTDRGETQYFGPGTRLLVL.

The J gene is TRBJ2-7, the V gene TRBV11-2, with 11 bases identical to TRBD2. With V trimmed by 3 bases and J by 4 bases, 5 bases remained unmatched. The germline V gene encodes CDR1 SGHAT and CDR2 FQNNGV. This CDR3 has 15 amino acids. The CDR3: CASSLATSGSYEQYF. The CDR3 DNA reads TGTGCCAGCAGCTTGGCCACTAGCGGGAGTTACGAGCAGTACTTC.

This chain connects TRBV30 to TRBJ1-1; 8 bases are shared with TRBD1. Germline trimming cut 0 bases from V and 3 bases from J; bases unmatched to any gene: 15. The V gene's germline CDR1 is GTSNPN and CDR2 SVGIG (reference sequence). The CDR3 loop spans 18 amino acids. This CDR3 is CAWSVKFGRGLGHTEAFF. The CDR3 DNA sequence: TGTGCCTGGAGTGTAAAGTTCGGCAGGGGGCTTGGACACACTGAAGCTTTCTTT.

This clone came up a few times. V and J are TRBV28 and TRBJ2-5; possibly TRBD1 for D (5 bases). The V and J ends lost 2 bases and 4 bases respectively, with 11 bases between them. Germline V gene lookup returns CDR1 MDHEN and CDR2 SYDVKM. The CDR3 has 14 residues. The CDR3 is CASSLQAGRETQYF. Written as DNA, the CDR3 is TGTGCCAGCAGTTTACAGGCAGGGCGAGAGACCCAGTACTTC.

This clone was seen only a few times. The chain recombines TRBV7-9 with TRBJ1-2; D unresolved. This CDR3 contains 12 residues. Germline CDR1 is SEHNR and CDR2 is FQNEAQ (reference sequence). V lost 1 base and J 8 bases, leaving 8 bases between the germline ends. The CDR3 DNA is TGTGCCAGCAGCTTAGAGGTTGGGGGCTACACCTTC. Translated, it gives CASSLEVGGYTF.

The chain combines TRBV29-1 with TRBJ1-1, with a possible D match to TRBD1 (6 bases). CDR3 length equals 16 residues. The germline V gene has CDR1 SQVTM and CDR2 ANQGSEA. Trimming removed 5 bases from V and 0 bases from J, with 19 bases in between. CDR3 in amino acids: CSVYSPHRALNTEAFF. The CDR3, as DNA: TGCAGCGTTTACTCGCCTCACAGGGCTCTGAACACTGAAGCTTTCTTT.

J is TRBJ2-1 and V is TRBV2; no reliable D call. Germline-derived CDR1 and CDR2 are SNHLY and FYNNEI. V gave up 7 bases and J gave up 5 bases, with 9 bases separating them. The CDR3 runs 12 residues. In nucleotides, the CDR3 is TGTGCCAGCACCCTTAGTGACAATGAGCAGTTCTTC. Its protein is CASTLSDNEQFF.